Included here is one T cell receptor beta chain sequence, with context. What it binds is not known. This sample is drawn from a study of molecular identifiers for immune sequencing clone quantification. The study's findings and limits: Jurkat TCR RNA spiked in from one cell could reportedly be detected among one million naive cells.

TCRdb fed the PCR reads into MiXCR, producing one record per CDR3 protein. The sample holds 75,000 to 95,000 distinct CDR3 sequences, 20% to 25% seen once. The ends lost 0 bases at V and 6 bases at J; junction bases unmatched: 2. Germline V gene data show CDR1 as MNHEY and CDR2 as SVGAGI. The CDR3 loop spans 13 amino acids. The chain carries TRBV6-5 and TRBJ2-7; 7 bases fit TRBD1. The sequenced sample was naive CD8+ T cells from blood, with Jurkat cell RNA spiked in. Indicated subset: FACS-sorted CD8+CD4-CCR7+CD45RA+ naive T cells. The sequence derives from a human donor in good health. Some libraries in this study had Jurkat cell RNA spiked in. The CDR3 DNA reads as TGTGCCAGCAGTTACTCCGACAGGGCCGAGCAGTACTTC. Encoded protein: CASSYSDRAEQYF.